This T cell receptor beta chain was recovered during a study of T-cell memory formation after mild COVID-19. Study summary: Clusters were largely donor specific. Study-wide points: Clones that got smaller from day 15 to 85 had even CD4/CD8, while clones growing later tipped toward CD4+.

As concerns this clonotype: Its antigen is unidentified.

From 5'RACE with constant-segment primers came TCR alpha and TCR beta cDNA libraries that carried sample barcodes and UMIs. TCRdb fed the 5' RACE reads into MiXCR, producing one record per CDR3 protein. The sample carries 470,000 or so distinct CDR3 sequences, 15% to 20% recorded once. The receptor was isolated from an adult woman who had mild COVID-19 (a few samples of this study predate the infection). Cell type and time point are not known. Source material: PBMCs or a T cell subset sorted from them (not recorded which).

The CDR3: CASSLGQPAGGYTF. Written as DNA, the CDR3 is TGTGCCAGCAGCCTCGGACAGCCTGCGGGTGGCTACACCTTC. The chain recombines TRBV5-6 with TRBJ1-2; possibly TRBD1 for D (6 bases). Trimming removed 4 bases from V and 7 bases from J, with 17 bases in between. Germline CDR1 is SGHDT and CDR2 is YYEEEE. The CDR3 is made up of 14 amino acids.